Below are 20 T cell receptor beta chains sequenced from a single sample in a study of OX40 agonist ivuxolimab in advanced cancers. Library preparation employed the immunoSEQ multiplex PCR assay. In TCRdb, the immuneACCESS table is reduced to in-frame sequences with V and J assigned. These tables do not hold every clone; where another copy was compared, an unresolved V gene accounts for under half, and the others remain unexplained. Recorded for this sample are 45,000 to 50,000 clones; more than 80% of them occurred a single time. Together, the top ten hold 12% of the sample. Specimen: CD4+ or CD8+ T cells sorted from blood, collected in a trial of the OX40 agonist ivuxolimab. The receptor source for this set is an adult with an advanced solid tumor such as melanoma, head and neck, liver or kidney cancer.

The chain combines TRBV27 with TRBJ2-3, with TRBD2 identical over 10 bases. Germline CDR1 reads MNHEY; CDR2 reads SMNVEV (reference sequence). The CDR3 runs to 14 residues. After removal of 8 bases from V and 1 base from J, the junction contained 3 bases not matched to a gene. The CDR3 DNA sequence: TGTGCCAGCCGACTAGCGGGCCGCACAGATACGCAGTATTTT. Its protein is CASRLAGRTDTQYF.

V usage is TRBV9 and J usage is TRBJ1-4; no clear D gene. The CDR3 has 15 residues. V was trimmed by 4 bases and J by 2 bases, leaving 12 bases between them. The V gene's germline CDR1 is SGDLS and CDR2 YYNGEE. The CDR3: CASSLIGSTNEKLFF. CDR3 bases: TGTGCCAGCAGCCTTATAGGATCGACTAATGAAAAACTGTTTTTT.

The chain uses TRBV6-5 and TRBJ2-1, with 7 bases that match TRBD2. With V trimmed by 6 bases and J by 0 bases, 5 bases remained unmatched. CDR1 is MNHEY, CDR2 SVGAGI, per germline. The CDR3 totals 15 residues. Here the CDR3 DNA reads TGTGCCAGCAGCCGTCGCGGGAGCTCCTACAATGAGCAGTTCTTC. It is translated as CASSRRGSSYNEQFF.

This chain links TRBV11-2 with TRBJ2-1; 13 positions match TRBD2. This CDR3 has 16 amino acids. V lost 3 bases, J lost 4 bases, and 3 bases stayed unmatched. Per the germline V gene, CDR1 is SGHAT and CDR2 is FQNNGV. The CDR3 DNA sequence: TGTGCCAGCAGCTTTGCGGGACTAGCGGGATACAATGAGCAGTTCTTC. This sequence encodes CASSFAGLAGYNEQFF.

Note on this clone: An end of the junction differs from the germline gene, which may be a read error. This chain connects TRBV27 to TRBJ2-3; D is perhaps TRBD2 (6 bases). This CDR3 has 17 residues. CDR1 MNHEY and CDR2 SMNVEV come from the germline V gene (reference sequence). Here the CDR3 DNA reads TGTGCCAGCAATTTATATGCGGGGTCCGTGGGTGCAGATACGCAGTATTTT. It is translated as CASNLYAGSVGADTQYF.

The rearrangement joins TRBV11-1 to TRBJ2-3; 13 bases are shared with TRBD2. The CDR3 sequence is 17 residues long. The V gene end was trimmed by 3 bases and the J gene end by 3 bases; junction bases not matched to a gene: 6. Germline CDR1 and CDR2: SGHAT and FQDESV (reference sequence). CDR3 residues: CASSLGGTSGMTDTQYF. The CDR3 region has the DNA TGTGCCAGCAGCTTGGGGGGGACTAGCGGGATGACAGATACGCAGTATTTT.

V and J are TRBV15 and TRBJ2-3; TRBD1 aligns across 10 bases. The V gene's germline CDR1 is LNHNV and CDR2 YYDKDF (reference sequence). The V gene end was trimmed by 4 bases and the J gene end by 2 bases; junction bases not matched to a gene: 6. The CDR3 loop spans 16 amino acids. CDR3 sequence: CATSKGQGLNTDTQYF. As DNA, the CDR3 is TGTGCCACCAGCAAGGGACAGGGGTTGAACACAGATACGCAGTATTTT.

J is TRBJ2-3 and V is TRBV19, with D possibly being TRBD1 (6 bases). V was trimmed by 3 bases and J by 2 bases, leaving 18 bases between them. The germline gives CDR1 LNHDA, CDR2 SQIVND (reference sequence). This CDR3 spans 17 amino acids. The CDR3 region has the DNA TGTGCCAGTAGTATGTTGTCCTGGGACACCCTCACAGATACGCAGTATTTT. This translates into CASSMLSWDTLTDTQYF.

This clone was detected once. CDR3 coding DNA: TGTGCCAGCAGCCACCGGGAGGACCGGGTCGATGAGCAGTTCTTC. Protein: CASSHREDRVDEQFF. This rearrangement joins TRBV14 to TRBJ2-1; 7 bases fit TRBD2. Germline V gene lookup returns CDR1 SGHDN and CDR2 FVKESK. Trimming cost V 3 bases and J 8 bases; bases outside gene matches: 10. There are 15 residues in the CDR3. The full variable domain, with the rest looked up from reference TRBV14 and TRBJ2-1, is EAGVTQFPSHSVIEKGQTVTLRCDPISGHDNLYWYRRVMGKEIKFLLHFVKESKQDESGMPNNRFLAERTGGTYSTLKVQPAELEDSGVYFCASSHREDRVDEQFFGPGTRLTVL.

The genes are TRBV29-1 and TRBJ2-2, with 10 bases fitting TRBD2. The germline V gene encodes CDR1 SQVTM and CDR2 ANQGSEA. J lost 0 bases, V lost 6 bases, and 10 bases had no gene match. This CDR3 region has 17 residues. CDR3: CSVESASGRANTGELFF. The CDR3 bases are TGCAGCGTCGAGAGCGCTAGCGGGAGAGCGAACACCGGGGAGCTGTTTTTT.

This chain joins TRBV7-2 and TRBJ2-7, with 8 nucleotides matching TRBD2. The CDR3 has 17 residues. With 4 bases clipped from V and 1 base from J, the junction kept 12 bases outside the gene matches. Germline V CDR1 and CDR2: SGHTA, FQGNSA. DNA for the CDR3: TGTGCCAGCAGCTCCTTGGGACTAGGGAGAGTATCCTACGAGCAGTACTTC. Residues: CASSSLGLGRVSYEQYF.

This rearrangement joins TRBV7-6 to TRBJ2-3; 10 nucleotides line up with TRBD2. CDR3 length: 16 residues. V dropped 4 bases and J dropped 6; count of bases not matched to a gene: 10. CDR1 is SGHVS, CDR2 FNYEAQ, per germline. In nucleotides, the CDR3 is TGTGCCAGCAGCTCAATTACTAGCGGGGCGGGGGATACGCAGTATTTT. Its protein is CASSSITSGAGDTQYF.

The J gene is TRBJ1-3, the V gene TRBV6-1, with D unresolved. There are 19 residues in the CDR3. Between the trimmed V and J ends, which lost 2 bases and 2 bases, there was a span of 22 bases. The V gene's germline CDR1 is MNHNS and CDR2 SASEGT. CDR3 sequence: CASSESVVSQASPGNTIYF. For the CDR3, the DNA is TGTGCCAGCAGTGAATCCGTGGTGAGTCAGGCGAGTCCTGGAAACACCATATATTTT.

This clone was observed a single time. This chain links TRBV27 with TRBJ2-1; D uncertain. CDR1 is MNHEY and CDR2 is SMNVEV in the germline V gene (reference sequence). The CDR3 is made up of 12 amino acids. With 4 bases removed from V and 3 bases from J, the gap between germline ends came to 4 bases. CDR3 in amino acids: CASSSIYNEQFF. For the CDR3, the DNA is TGTGCCAGCAGTTCCATCTACAATGAGCAGTTCTTC.

The CDR3: CASSLSRGFTEAFF. CDR3 nucleotide sequence: TGTGCCAGCAGTCTTAGCAGAGGGTTCACTGAAGCTTTCTTT. This rearrangement joins TRBV6-5 to TRBJ1-1; no clear D. V lost 5 bases and J 4 bases, leaving 14 bases between the germline ends. Germline V lookup: CDR1 MNHEY, CDR2 SVGAGI. CDR3 length: 14 residues.

This clone was seen more than once but under ten times. This chain links TRBV2 with TRBJ1-5; no definite D call. V lost 0 bases to trimming and J lost 7 bases, with 13 bases between them. Germline values: CDR1 SNHLY, CDR2 FYNNEI. CDR3 length equals 15 residues. This CDR3 is CASSEALGGRQPQHF. The CDR3 DNA reads as TGTGCCAGCAGTGAAGCGCTCGGAGGGAGACAGCCCCAGCATTTT. Full variable domain (outside the CDR3, taken from reference TRBV2 and TRBJ1-5): EPEVTQTPSHQVTQMGQEVILRCVPISNHLYFYWYRQILGQKVEFLVSFYNNEISEKSEIFDDQFSVERPDGSNFTLKIRSTKLEDSAMYFCASSEALGGRQPQHFGDGTRLSIL.

V is TRBV5-6 and J is TRBJ2-5; D is undetermined. This CDR3 contains 14 residues. The germline V gene has CDR1 SGHDT and CDR2 YYEEEE. With 4 bases removed from V and 3 bases from J, the gap between germline ends came to 13 bases. The CDR3 region has the DNA TGTGCCAGCAGCCCGCCCCTGGCCGAAGAGACCCAGTACTTC. It is translated as CASSPPLAEETQYF.

The gene calls are TRBV7-2 and TRBJ2-1; D not certain. The germline V gene encodes CDR1 SGHTA and CDR2 FQGNSA. The CDR3 is made up of 13 amino acids. V was trimmed by 5 bases and J by 3 bases, leaving 8 bases between them. This chain's CDR3 is CASSQDNYNEQFF. The CDR3 bases are TGTGCCAGCAGCCAAGACAACTACAATGAGCAGTTCTTC.

The chain couples TRBV5-6 to TRBJ2-1, with 7 bases matching TRBD1. The trim removed 3 bases at V and 1 base at J, leaving 4 bases unmatched. Germline CDR1 and CDR2: SGHDT and YYEEEE. The CDR3 is made up of 15 amino acids. The CDR3 is CASSSTGRSYNEQFF. The CDR3 DNA is TGTGCCAGCAGCTCGACAGGGCGTTCCTACAATGAGCAGTTCTTC. The complete variable domain, with remaining parts taken from reference TRBV5-6 and TRBJ2-1, reads DAGVTQSPTHLIKTRGQQVTLRCSPKSGHDTVSWYQQALGQGPQFIFQYYEEEERQRGNFPDRFSGHQFPNYSSELNVNALLLGDSALYLCASSSTGRSYNEQFFGPGTRLTVL.

The rearrangement links TRBV30 to TRBJ2-5; 8 nucleotides align to TRBD2. The CDR3 extends over 15 amino acids. CDR1 is GTSNPN and CDR2 is SVGIG in the germline V gene (reference sequence). V lost 4 bases, J lost 3 bases, and 10 bases stayed unmatched. CDR3 loop: CAWTLKREGEETQYF. The CDR3 DNA reads TGTGCCTGGACTCTAAAACGGGAGGGCGAAGAGACCCAGTACTTC.